The entry below gives a single T cell receptor (beta chain) sequence along with its context. This clone turned up a few times. Which antigen it targets is not known. It has no much larger one-base neighbor in the sample; base qualities were not kept. The entry originates in a study of shared clonotypes between healthy human individuals (dated by TCRdb to 2018 to 2021). Looking at the study overall: Three men and two women, aged 18 to 49 years, made up the cohort. For each donor, CD4 naive and CD4 memory were each given three plates, CD8 naive was given two plates, and CD8 memory was given one plate. Blood TCR repertoires of 5 or 6 healthy adults were deeply sequenced to estimate repertoire size and the extent of clonotype sharing between individuals. To increase sequencing depth and limit assay-specific biases, TCR repertoire library preparation and sequencing were carried out by different laboratories using diverse techniques. Each donor's leukapheresis produced roughly between roughly 0.85 and 9.5 billion PBMCs.

From the cysteine up to the phenylalanine, the CDR3 has a length of 15 residues. The entry retains the CDR3 DNA only, 45 bases that are in frame from base 1. CDR1 SGDLS and CDR2 YYNGEE were looked up in the germline V gene. Compared with germline, V lacks 3 bases and J lacks 3 bases; bases without a gene match: 5. Results and caveats for the whole study, not just this receptor: Estimated clonotype richness was generally larger for naive than for memory subsets. Rarefaction of sorted-subset datasets indicated incomplete sequencing despite the large sequencing depth. Only blood was sampled, and tissue TCR repertoires likely differ from those in blood. When several donors were compared, the shared fraction of clonotypes was 5% to 6.5% for naive CD4, about 4% for naive CD8, 2% to 2.5% for memory CD4, and less than 0.5% for memory CD8. Because the study included only a small number of donors, the genetic and exposure-history diversity represented was limited. Based on pairwise subsampling, the degree of clonotype sharing among donors was expected to be affected by sequencing depth. Clonotypes shared by all four sorted-subset donors showed higher generation probabilities than non-shared clonotypes.

Healthy HIV-negative adults with no recently reported acute infections or vaccinations were included as donors. All donors were Caucasian adults living in Nashville, Tennessee, USA. CD8 memory samples combined magnetically selected CD45RO+ cells with CCR7-negative CD45RA+ effector memory (TemRA) cells. Blood was collected by leukapheresis, and PBMCs were isolated by Ficoll-Histopaque density gradient centrifugation and then cryopreserved in liquid nitrogen vapor phase. Analytical flow cytometry was used to check the purity and quantity of every magnetically sorted T cell population. From each sorted fraction, genomic DNA was isolated and quantified by UV absorbance on a Nanodrop 2000c. TCR CDR3 regions were amplified from genomic DNA by multiplex PCR using the deep immunoSEQ assay. Extracted genomic DNA from each cell subset was distributed evenly across all wells of several immunoSEQ 96-well plates, and each plate was treated as a replicate. For sorted subsets, around 0.2 ug of genomic DNA, equivalent to some 30,000 T cell genomes, went into each replicate PCR. Purified libraries were quantified with a Qubit 3.0 fluorometer, sized on a Bioanalyzer 2100, and re-quantified with the KAPA Library Quantification kit. Every immunoSEQ 96-well plate was sequenced on a dedicated single-read 150-cycle Illumina NextSeq 550 flow cell. The original methods were these. The immunoSEQ output contained only junctional sequences without quality scores, so filtering could not match that applied to full-length reads. Sequences were annotated with PyIR, a Python wrapper for IgBLAST v1.9, and V/J genes and CDR3 were assigned using IMGT germline references. Reads with weak V/J assignments (E-value above 1e-6), missing CDR3, stop codons, out-of-frame junctions, or ambiguous translated residues were removed. V3J clonotypes were defined as sequences sharing the same inferred V gene, J gene, and CDR3 amino acid sequence. Percentage overlap between repertoires was computed as shared unique clonotypes divided by the size of the smaller repertoire. RTK rarefaction, the Chao1 estimator, and Recon v2.1 estimates of unobserved clonotypes were used to assess repertoire richness. OLGA was used to compute generation probabilities for all TCRbeta clonotypes that the gDNA method yielded from a few donors. The table comes from immuneACCESS by way of TCRdb, which keeps in-frame sequences with V and J called. Part of the clones is missing from these tables; in studies checked, under half for an unresolved V gene and the rest for unknown reasons. That table is the source of V, J and clone size, and D and trimming were worked out from the DNA. Counted in this sample were 98,000 or so clones; 68% of them appeared once. The ten largest clonotypes hold around 26% of the sample.

This chain is built from TRBV9 and TRBJ2-1; 8 bases in the middle match TRBD2. This TCR was recovered from a young woman in good health. Input material: memory CD8+ T cells sorted from blood. The cell subset or site label on this specimen signifies: CD45RO+ cells pooled with CCR7-negative TemRA cells. The DNA sequence reads TGTGCCAGCAGCGCTCCTAGCGGGTACTACAATGAGCAGTTCTTC. Translated, this is CASSAPSGYYNEQFF.